This T cell receptor beta chain was retrieved from a study of tissue T cells after allogeneic stem cell transplantation. Points from the study as a whole: Tissue-detected TCR repertoire was only partly captured by blood and spleen T cells. Within patients, tissue anatomy strongly shaped TCR repertoire composition.

The CDR3 covers 14 residues. V lost 3 bases, J lost 0 bases, and 9 bases lay in between. Germline CDR1 and CDR2: NSQYPW and LRSPGD (reference sequence). TCRdb's copy holds only in-frame clones and misses some; the assay was immunoSEQ multiplex PCR. There are about 3,000 clones in the sample; less than 55% occur only once, and 25% to 35% lies in the top ten. The sample's time point: mouse harvest day 14 after allogeneic transplant. Mouse grafts combined 10^7 T-cell-depleted bone marrow cells with 10^6 splenic CD5+ T cells. In its sample, this clone ranks as large (0.1 to 1%). Its target is unknown. Gene names follow the mouse nomenclature. The read is 1 residue too short to cover the CDR3 end, so that end is filled in from the germline J gene.

The TCR originated in a female BALB/c mouse given C57BL/6 T cells with graft-versus-host disease after an allogeneic hematopoietic cell transplant. Sequencing was carried out using lymph node tissue. J is TRBJ2-7 and V is TRBV1; either TRBD1 or TRBD2 may fit D (5 bases each). The chain's CDR3 is CTCSARGSSYEQYF. Partial CDR3 DNA: TGCACCTGCAGTGCCCGGGGGAGCTCCTATGAACAGTAC.